This TCR beta chain was captured by sequencing in a study of T cells in Graves' hyperthyroidism and ophthalmopathy. For Graves' hyperthyroidism to be stable, ophthalmopathy could not progress within 18 months. Patients were excluded because of uncontrolled infection, other autoimmune disease, pregnancy or lactation. The length of the CDR3 is 15 residues. V dropped 6 bases and J dropped 1; count of bases not matched to a gene: 7. This clonotype was seen repeatedly, ten times or more. Antigen: not known. RNA transcripts gave rise to amplified TCR beta CDR3 regions. HTBI primers were the set used in a first-round RT-PCR of the TCR CDR3. Each CDR3 protein gets one entry after TCRdb re-called the multiplex PCR reads with MiXCR. The table includes 300,000 to 400,000 distinct CDR3 sequences, around a sixth detected once. Whole-study findings and limits: For ophthalmopathy, model prediction preceded onset by a median approximately 6 months.

The sequencing input was blood. The chain uses TRBV12-3 or TRBV12-4 and TRBJ2-3; 7 bases line up with TRBD1. The sequence derives from a woman aged 45-65 years with Graves' hyperthyroidism. The CDR3 coding sequence is TGTGCCAGCAGCCAAACAGGGGTTGGCACAGATACGCAGTATTTT. Protein: CASSQTGVGTDTQYF.